The present T cell receptor beta chain was sequenced within a study of CD8+CD57+ T cells in acquired aplastic anemia. Looking at the study overall: Sorted cells (CD4+ and CD8+) yielded DNA amounts that averaged about 3.1 ug. General observations from the study: Roughly 30 CD8+ CDR3 sequences occurred in both the patients and the controls. Significant differences in CD8+ Simpson's diversity were not observed between patients and controls.

For sequencing, patients were chosen who had shown expansion of CD8+CD57+ cells by flow cytometry. Blood sampling was performed on the patients, and none of them had received therapy by then. CDR3 length equals 13 residues. CDR1 and CDR2 (germline): SGHTA, FQGTGA. The V and J ends lost 7 bases and 12 bases respectively, with 21 bases between them. This clonotype has just one count. The antigen remains unidentified. TCR beta VDJ and CDR3 were profiled, and genomic DNA was the template. TCRdb re-called the reads with MiXCR, one entry per CDR3 protein. The sample lists roughly 250,000 distinct CDR3 sequences, less than 85% occurring once.

This clonotype originated in a human donor with aplastic anemia. The V call is TRBV7-3, the J call TRBJ1-2, with TRBD1 as a possible D gene (5 bases). Sequencing input: sorted CD4+, CD8+, or CD8+CD57+ T cells (not recorded which) from PBMCs. CDR3 loop: CASNVGSGRGHTF. CDR3 DNA: TGTGCCAGCAACGTGGGCTCAGGGCGAGGCCACACCTTC.